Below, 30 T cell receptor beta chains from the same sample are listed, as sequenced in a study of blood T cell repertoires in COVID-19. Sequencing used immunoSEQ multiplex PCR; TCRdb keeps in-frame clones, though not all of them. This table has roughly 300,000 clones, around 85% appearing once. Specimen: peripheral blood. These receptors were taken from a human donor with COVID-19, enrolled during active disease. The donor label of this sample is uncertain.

The CDR3 nucleotides are TGTGCCAGCAGTGCTAGCGAGCAGTACTTC. It is translated as CASSASEQYF. The gene calls are TRBV6-6 and TRBJ2-7; no clear D. The CDR3 extends over 10 amino acids. V lost 5 bases and J 6 bases, leaving 5 bases between the germline ends. Looked up from germline, CDR1 is MNHNY and CDR2 is SVGAGI (reference sequence).

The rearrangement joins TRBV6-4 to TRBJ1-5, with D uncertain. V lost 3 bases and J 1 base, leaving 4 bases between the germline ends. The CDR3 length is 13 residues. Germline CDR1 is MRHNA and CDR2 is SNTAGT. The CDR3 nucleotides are TGTGCCAGCAGTGAGCAGAGCAATCAGCCCCAGCATTTT. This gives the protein CASSEQSNQPQHF.

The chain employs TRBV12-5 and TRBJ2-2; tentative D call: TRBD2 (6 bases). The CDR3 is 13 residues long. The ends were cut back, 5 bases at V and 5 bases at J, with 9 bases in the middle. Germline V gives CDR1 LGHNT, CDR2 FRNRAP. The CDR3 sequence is CASGLARTGELFF. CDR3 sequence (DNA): TGTGCTAGTGGTCTAGCGCGTACCGGGGAGCTGTTTTTT.

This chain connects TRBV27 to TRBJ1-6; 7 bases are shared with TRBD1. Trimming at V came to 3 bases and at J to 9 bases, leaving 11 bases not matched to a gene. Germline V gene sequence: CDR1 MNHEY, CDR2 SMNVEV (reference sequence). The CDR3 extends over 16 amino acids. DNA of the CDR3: TGTGCCAGCAGTTTTCGCCCAGACAGGGCGGCTTCACCCCTCCACTTT. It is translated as CASSFRPDRAASPLHF.

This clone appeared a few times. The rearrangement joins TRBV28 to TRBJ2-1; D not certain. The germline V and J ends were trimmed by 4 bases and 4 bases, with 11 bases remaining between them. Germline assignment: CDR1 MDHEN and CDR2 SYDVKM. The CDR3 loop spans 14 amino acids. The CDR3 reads CASSSTNIYNEQFF. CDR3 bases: TGTGCCAGCAGTTCCACAAACATTTACAATGAGCAGTTCTTC.

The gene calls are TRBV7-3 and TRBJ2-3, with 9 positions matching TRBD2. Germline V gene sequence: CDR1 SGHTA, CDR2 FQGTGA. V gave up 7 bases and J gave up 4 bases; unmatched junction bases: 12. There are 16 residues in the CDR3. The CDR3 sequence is CASTSRAGGGADTQYF. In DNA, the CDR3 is TGTGCCAGCACGTCCCGAGCGGGAGGTGGCGCAGATACGCAGTATTTT.

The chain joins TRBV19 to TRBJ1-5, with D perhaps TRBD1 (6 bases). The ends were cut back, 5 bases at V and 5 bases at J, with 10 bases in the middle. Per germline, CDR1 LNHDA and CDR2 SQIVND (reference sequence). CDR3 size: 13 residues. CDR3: CASSFSGDQPQHF. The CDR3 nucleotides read TGTGCCAGTAGTTTTTCAGGGGATCAGCCCCAGCATTTT. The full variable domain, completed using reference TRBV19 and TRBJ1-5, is DGGITQSPKYLFRKEGQNVTLSCEQNLNHDAMYWYRQDPGQGLRLIYYSQIVNDFQKGDIAEGYSVSREKKESFPLTVTSAQKNPTAFYLCASSFSGDQPQHFGDGTRLSIL.

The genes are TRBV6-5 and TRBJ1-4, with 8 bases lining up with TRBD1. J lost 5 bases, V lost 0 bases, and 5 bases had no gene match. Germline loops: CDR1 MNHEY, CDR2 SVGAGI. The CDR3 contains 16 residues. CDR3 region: CASSYSMTGANEKLFF. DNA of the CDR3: TGTGCCAGCAGTTACTCGATGACAGGGGCGAATGAAAAACTGTTTTTT.

CDR3 DNA sequence: TGTGCCAGCAGTTTTCTAGCGGGAGAGACAGATACGCAGTATTTT. This gives the protein CASSFLAGETDTQYF. V and J are TRBV27 and TRBJ2-3, with TRBD2 matching 10 bases. Trimming removed 3 bases from V and 3 bases from J; junction bases left unmatched: 3. The germline V gene has CDR1 MNHEY and CDR2 SMNVEV (reference sequence). This CDR3 contains 15 residues.

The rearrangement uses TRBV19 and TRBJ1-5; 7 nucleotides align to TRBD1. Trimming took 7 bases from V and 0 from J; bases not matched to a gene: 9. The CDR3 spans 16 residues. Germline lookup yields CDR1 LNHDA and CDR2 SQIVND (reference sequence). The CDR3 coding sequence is TGTGCCAGTACGCTCCGGGGGACAGATAGCAATCAGCCCCAGCATTTT. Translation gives CASTLRGTDSNQPQHF. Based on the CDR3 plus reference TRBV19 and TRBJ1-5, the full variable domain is DGGITQSPKYLFRKEGQNVTLSCEQNLNHDAMYWYRQDPGQGLRLIYYSQIVNDFQKGDIAEGYSVSREKKESFPLTVTSAQKNPTAFYLCASTLRGTDSNQPQHFGDGTRLSIL.

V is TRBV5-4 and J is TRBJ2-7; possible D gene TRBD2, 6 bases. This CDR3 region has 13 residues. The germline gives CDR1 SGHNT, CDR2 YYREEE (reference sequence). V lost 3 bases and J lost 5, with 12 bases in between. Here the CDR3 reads CASSSERADEQYF. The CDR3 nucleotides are TGTGCCAGCAGCTCCGAGCGGGCAGACGAGCAGTACTTC.

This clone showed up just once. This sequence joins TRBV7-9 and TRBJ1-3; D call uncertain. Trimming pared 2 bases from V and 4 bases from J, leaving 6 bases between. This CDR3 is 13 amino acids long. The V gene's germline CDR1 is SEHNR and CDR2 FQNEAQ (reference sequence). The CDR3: CASSLYSGNTIYF. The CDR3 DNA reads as TGTGCCAGCAGCTTATACAGCGGAAACACCATATATTTT.

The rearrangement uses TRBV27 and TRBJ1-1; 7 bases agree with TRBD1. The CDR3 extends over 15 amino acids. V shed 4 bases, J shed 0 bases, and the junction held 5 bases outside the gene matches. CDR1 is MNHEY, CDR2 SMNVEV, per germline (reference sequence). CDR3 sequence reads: CASSYQGEVNTEAFF. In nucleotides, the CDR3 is TGTGCCAGCAGTTACCAGGGGGAGGTGAACACTGAAGCTTTCTTT.

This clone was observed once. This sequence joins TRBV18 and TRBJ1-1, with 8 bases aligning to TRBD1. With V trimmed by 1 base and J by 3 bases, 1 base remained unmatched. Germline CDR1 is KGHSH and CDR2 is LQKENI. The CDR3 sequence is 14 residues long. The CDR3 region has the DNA TGTGCCAGCTCACCACTGGACAGGGACACTGAAGCTTTCTTT. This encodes CASSPLDRDTEAFF.

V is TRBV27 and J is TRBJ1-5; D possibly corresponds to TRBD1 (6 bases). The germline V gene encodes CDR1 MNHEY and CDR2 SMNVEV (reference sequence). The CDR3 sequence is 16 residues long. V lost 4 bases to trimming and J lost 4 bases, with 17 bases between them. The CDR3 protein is CASSSSGGRGNQPQHF. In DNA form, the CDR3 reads TGTGCCAGCAGTTCCTCGGGGGGGCGGGGGAATCAGCCCCAGCATTTT.

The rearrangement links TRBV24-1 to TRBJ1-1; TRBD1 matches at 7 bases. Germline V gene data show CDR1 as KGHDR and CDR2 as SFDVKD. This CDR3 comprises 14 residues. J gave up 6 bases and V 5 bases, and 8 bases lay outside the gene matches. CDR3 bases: TGTGCCACCAGTGCCGACAGGGCTCCGTCTGAAGCTTTCTTT. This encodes CATSADRAPSEAFF.

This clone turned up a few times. CDR3: CASSSRGGVNYGYTF. CDR3 bases: TGTGCCAGCAGCTCCCGGGGAGGGGTTAACTATGGCTACACCTTC. The V call is TRBV9, the J call TRBJ1-2; possible D gene TRBD1, 5 bases. Trimming pared 4 bases from V and 1 base from J, leaving 14 bases between. Germline CDR1 SGDLS, CDR2 YYNGEE. The CDR3 totals 15 residues.

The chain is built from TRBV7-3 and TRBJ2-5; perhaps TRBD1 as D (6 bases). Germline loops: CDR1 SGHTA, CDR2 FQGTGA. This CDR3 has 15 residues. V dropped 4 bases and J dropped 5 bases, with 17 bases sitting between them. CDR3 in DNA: TGTGCCAGCAGCTACCAGCATTTGAGGGGGGAGACCCAGTACTTC. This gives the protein CASSYQHLRGETQYF. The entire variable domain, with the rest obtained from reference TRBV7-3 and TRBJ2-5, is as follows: GAGVSQTPSNKVTEKGKYVELRCDPISGHTALYWYRQSLGQGPEFLIYFQGTGAADDSGLPNDRFFAVRPEGSVSTLKIQRTERGDSAVYLCASSYQHLRGETQYFGPGTRLLVL.

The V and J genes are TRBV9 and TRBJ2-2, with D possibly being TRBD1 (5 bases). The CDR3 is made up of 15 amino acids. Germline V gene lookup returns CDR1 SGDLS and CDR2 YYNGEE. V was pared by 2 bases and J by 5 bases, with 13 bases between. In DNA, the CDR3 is TGTGCCAGCAGCGTGCAAGGGGTGGGTACCGGGGAGCTGTTTTTT. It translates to CASSVQGVGTGELFF.

In nucleotides, the CDR3 is TGTGCCAGCAGCTCAGGGGGGGGGACTAGCGGTGCGAGCTCCTACAATGAGCAGTTCTTC. Its translation is CASSSGGGTSGASSYNEQFF. The J gene is TRBJ2-1, the V gene TRBV5-4; TRBD2 matches 11 bases. This CDR3 comprises 20 residues. The V gene's germline CDR1 is SGHNT and CDR2 YYREEE (reference sequence). V trimming: 3 bases; J trimming: 0 bases; junction bases outside the gene matches: 14.

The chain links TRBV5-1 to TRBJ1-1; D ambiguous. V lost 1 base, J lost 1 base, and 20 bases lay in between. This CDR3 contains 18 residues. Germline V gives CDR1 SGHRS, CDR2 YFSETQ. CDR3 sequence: CASSLRRQAPAPNTEAFF. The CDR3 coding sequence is TGCGCCAGCAGCTTGAGAAGGCAGGCCCCGGCGCCGAACACTGAAGCTTTCTTT.

The CDR3 loop reads CASSVVGGGTDTQYF. CDR3 DNA sequence: TGTGCCAGCAGCGTGGTAGGGGGCGGCACAGATACGCAGTATTTT. The chain recombines TRBV7-6 with TRBJ2-3; 7 nucleotides match TRBD1. J was trimmed by 1 base and V by 5 bases; bases with no gene match: 6. The germline CDR1 and CDR2 sequences are SGHVS and FNYEAQ. The CDR3 is made up of 15 amino acids.

The CDR3 protein is CASSSSGTPSSGANVLTF. In nucleotides, the CDR3 is TGTGCCAGCAGCTCAAGCGGGACCCCTAGCTCTGGGGCCAACGTCCTGACTTTC. The V call is TRBV7-9, the J call TRBJ2-6; TRBD2 agrees at 7 bases. The germline V gene encodes CDR1 SEHNR and CDR2 FQNEAQ (reference sequence). The CDR3 runs 18 residues. Unmatched junction bases numbered 9, after V lost 4 bases and J lost 0 bases.

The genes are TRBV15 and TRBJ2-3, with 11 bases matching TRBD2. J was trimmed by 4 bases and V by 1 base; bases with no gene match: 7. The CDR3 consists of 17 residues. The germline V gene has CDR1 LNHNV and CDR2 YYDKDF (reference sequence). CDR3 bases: TGTGCCACCAGCAGAGTGGGGGCTAGCGGGGGGCCAGATACGCAGTATTTT. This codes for CATSRVGASGGPDTQYF.

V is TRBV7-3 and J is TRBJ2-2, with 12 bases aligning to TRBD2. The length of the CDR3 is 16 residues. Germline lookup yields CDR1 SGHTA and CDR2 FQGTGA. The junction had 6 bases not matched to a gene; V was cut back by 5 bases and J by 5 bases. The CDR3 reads CASSQRGTSGTGELFF. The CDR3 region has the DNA TGTGCCAGCAGCCAAAGGGGGACTAGCGGGACCGGGGAGCTGTTTTTT. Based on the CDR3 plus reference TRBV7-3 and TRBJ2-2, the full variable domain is GAGVSQTPSNKVTEKGKYVELRCDPISGHTALYWYRQSLGQGPEFLIYFQGTGAADDSGLPNDRFFAVRPEGSVSTLKIQRTERGDSAVYLCASSQRGTSGTGELFFGEGSRLTVL.

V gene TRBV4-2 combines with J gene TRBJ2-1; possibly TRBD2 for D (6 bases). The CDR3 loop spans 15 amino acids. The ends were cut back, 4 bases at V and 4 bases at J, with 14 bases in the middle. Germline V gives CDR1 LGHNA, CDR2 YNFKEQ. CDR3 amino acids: CASSLAAPGYNEQFF. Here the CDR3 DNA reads TGTGCCAGCAGCCTAGCGGCCCCTGGGTACAATGAGCAGTTCTTC.

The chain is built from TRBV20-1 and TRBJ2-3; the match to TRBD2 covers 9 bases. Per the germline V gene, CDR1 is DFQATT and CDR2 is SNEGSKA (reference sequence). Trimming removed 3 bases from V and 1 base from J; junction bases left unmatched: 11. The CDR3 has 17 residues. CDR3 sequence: CSASRAGGNVGTDTQYF. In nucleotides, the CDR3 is TGCAGTGCTAGTCGGGCGGGAGGGAATGTGGGCACAGATACGCAGTATTTT.

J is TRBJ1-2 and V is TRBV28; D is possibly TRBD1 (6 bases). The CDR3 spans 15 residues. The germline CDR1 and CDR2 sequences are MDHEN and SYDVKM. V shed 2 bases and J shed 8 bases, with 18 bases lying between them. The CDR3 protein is CASSLGGTRPLGYTF. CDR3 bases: TGTGCCAGCAGTTTAGGGGGCACGCGACCTTTGGGCTACACCTTC.

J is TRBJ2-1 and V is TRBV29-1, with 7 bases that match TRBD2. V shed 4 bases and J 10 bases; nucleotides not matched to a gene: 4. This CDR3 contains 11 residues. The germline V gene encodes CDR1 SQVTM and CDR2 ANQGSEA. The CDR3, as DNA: TGCAGCGTTGCGGGACTACTCGAGCAGTTCTTC. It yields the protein CSVAGLLEQFF.

The CDR3 nucleotides are TGCGCCAGCAGCGCGACAGACCCTGCAACGAAAAACATTCAGTACTTC. Residues: CASSATDPATKNIQYF. The chain recombines TRBV5-1 with TRBJ2-4; tentative D call: TRBD1 (5 bases). V lost 4 bases and J lost 4, with 18 bases in between. The CDR3 extends over 16 amino acids. From germline, CDR1 is SGHRS and CDR2 YFSETQ. Variable domain in full (rest from reference TRBV5-1 and TRBJ2-4): KAGVTQTPRYLIKTRGQQVTLSCSPISGHRSVSWYQQTPGQGLQFLFEYFSETQRNKGNFPGRFSGRQFSNSRSEMNVSTLELGDSALYLCASSATDPATKNIQYFGAGTRLSVL.